These 16 T cell receptor beta chains share one sample of origin, sequenced in a study of T cells in Graves' hyperthyroidism and ophthalmopathy. Amplified regions were TCR beta CDR3 sequences from RNA transcripts. First-round RT-PCR targeting the TCR CDR3 was performed with the HTBI primer set. TCRdb reprocessed the multiplex PCR reads via MiXCR and lists one record per CDR3 protein. Of a few hundred thousand distinct CDR3 sequences in the sample, 35% to 55% were seen once. Source material: peripheral blood or thyroid tissue (not recorded which). Source of these receptors: a woman aged 18-29 years with Graves' hyperthyroidism.

CDR3 sequence reads: CASSSTPNYGYTF. For the CDR3, the DNA is TGTGCCAGCAGCTCCACACCTAACTATGGCTACACCTTC. The chain combines TRBV7-3 with TRBJ1-2, with D unclear. The CDR3 extends over 13 amino acids. Looked up from germline, CDR1 is SGHTA and CDR2 is FQGTGA. V lost 4 bases and J 0 bases, leaving 6 bases between the germline ends. The variable domain in full, with the rest retrieved from reference TRBV7-3 and TRBJ1-2, is GAGVSQTPSNKVTEKGKYVELRCDPISGHTALYWYRQSLGQGPEFLIYFQGTGAADDSGLPNDRFFAVRPEGSVSTLKIQRTERGDSAVYLCASSSTPNYGYTFGSGTRLTVV.

This clonotype was detected ten times or more. The V call is TRBV4-1, the J call TRBJ1-6; TRBD1 might be the D (5 bases). The V gene's germline CDR1 is MGHRA and CDR2 YSYEKL. V was pared by 2 bases and J by 11 bases, with 16 bases between. The CDR3 length is 15 residues. For the CDR3, the DNA is TGCGCCAGCAGCCAACCCCGACAGCGCTATCCACCCCTCCACTTT. Protein product: CASSQPRQRYPPLHF.

CDR3: CASSYSGQGEEKLFF. The CDR3 bases are TGTGCCAGCAGTTACTCGGGCCAGGGTGAGGAAAAACTGTTTTTT. The V and J genes are TRBV6-6 and TRBJ1-4, with D possibly matching TRBD1 (5 bases). The CDR3 sequence is 15 residues long. V was cut by 0 bases and J by 8 bases, with 13 bases left in between. CDR1 MNHNY and CDR2 SVGAGI come from the germline V gene (reference sequence).

The V gene is TRBV20-1, the J gene TRBJ1-2, with D tentatively TRBD1 (5 bases). The CDR3 runs 14 residues. Germline CDR1 and CDR2: DFQATT and SNEGSKA (reference sequence). The V and J ends lost 6 bases and 6 bases respectively, with 20 bases between them. The CDR3 loop is CSAREFMGKNGYTF. The DNA for the CDR3 is TGCAGTGCCAGGGAGTTTATGGGGAAGAATGGCTACACCTTC.

Many counts were recorded for this clonotype. This chain connects TRBV29-1 to TRBJ2-7; 7 bases match TRBD1. Trimming cost V 4 bases and J 2 bases; bases outside gene matches: 11. The length of the CDR3 is 15 residues. In germline, CDR1 is SQVTM, CDR2 ANQGSEA. The CDR3 nucleotides read TGCAGCGTTGCTAACGGACAGGAGACTACCTACGAGCAGTACTTC. This codes for CSVANGQETTYEQYF.

This clonotype came up many times. This rearrangement joins TRBV19 to TRBJ2-7; 8 bases match TRBD2. CDR1 and CDR2 (germline): LNHDA, SQIVND (reference sequence). CDR3 length: 15 residues. The J segment lost 0 bases and the V segment lost 4 bases, leaving 5 bases of the junction unmatched. The CDR3 loop is CASSTHSGTSYEQYF. CDR3 nucleotides: TGTGCCAGTAGTACCCATAGCGGGACCTCCTACGAGCAGTACTTC.

This clonotype was recorded at least ten times. The gene calls are TRBV19 and TRBJ1-1; possibly TRBD1 for D (5 bases). The CDR3 consists of 15 residues. Trimming took off 6 bases at V and 0 bases at J, with 14 bases between the two ends. Germline V CDR1 and CDR2: LNHDA, SQIVND (reference sequence). CDR3 sequence reads: CASRTSDRVNTEAFF. The CDR3 nucleotides read TGTGCCAGTAGAACCTCCGACAGAGTGAACACTGAAGCTTTCTTT.

About this clonotype itself: At one boundary the junction diverges from the germline segment, which might be a read error. The V and J genes are TRBV7-9 and TRBJ2-5; 11 bases are a match to TRBD2. The CDR3 is 15 residues long. Germline V gene sequence: CDR1 SEHNR, CDR2 FQNEAQ (reference sequence). The CDR3 nucleotides read TGTGCCAGCAGCCGTGGGACTAGCGGAAGAGAGACCCAGAACTTC. Amino acid sequence: CASSRGTSGRETQNF.

The chain recombines TRBV20-1 with TRBJ2-7; D might be TRBD1 or TRBD2, each matching 5 bases. The CDR3 is 11 residues long. V was cut by 3 bases and J by 7 bases, with 10 bases left in between. Germline values: CDR1 DFQATT, CDR2 SNEGSKA (reference sequence). The CDR3 loop reads CSASPRGEQYF. The CDR3 coding sequence is TGCAGTGCTAGCCCGAGGGGAGAGCAGTACTTC.

This clonotype was detected only a few times. The gene calls are TRBV18 and TRBJ2-5; D gene unclear. Germline CDR1 and CDR2: KGHSH and LQKENI. V dropped 6 bases and J dropped 5 bases, with 19 bases sitting between them. The CDR3 runs 15 residues. As DNA, the CDR3 is TGTGCCAGCTCGCTCCTCGGTCAAATCGGGGAGACCCAGTACTTC. This translates into CASSLLGQIGETQYF. The variable domain in full, completed from reference TRBV18 and TRBJ2-5, reads NAGVMQNPRHLVRRRGQEARLRCSPMKGHSHVYWYRQLPEEGLKFMVYLQKENIIDESGMPKERFSAEFPKEGPSILRIQQVVRGDSAAYFCASSLLGQIGETQYFGPGTRLLVL.

This clonotype showed up many times. The chain uses TRBV20-1 and TRBJ1-4; 9 positions agree with TRBD1. J was trimmed by 6 bases and V by 2 bases; bases with no gene match: 4. CDR1 and CDR2 from the germline V gene are DFQATT and SNEGSKA (reference sequence). The CDR3 loop spans 14 amino acids. The CDR3 region is CSARPGQGDEKLFF. The CDR3 nucleotides are TGCAGTGCTAGACCGGGACAGGGCGATGAAAAACTGTTTTTT.

Remarks on this clonotype: The junction shows a germline mismatch at one end, possibly a read error. The chain recombines TRBV5-6 with TRBJ2-5, with D possibly matching TRBD1 (6 bases). The germline CDR1 and CDR2 sequences are SGHDT and YYEEEE. The CDR3 has 14 residues. The CDR3 is CANSLGQGKETQYF. In nucleotides, the CDR3 is TGTGCCAACAGCTTGGGGCAGGGGAAGGAGACCCAGTACTTC. The entire variable domain, with the rest obtained from reference TRBV5-6 and TRBJ2-5, is as follows: DAGVTQSPTHLIKTRGQQVTLRCSPKSGHDTVSWYQQALGQGPQFIFQYYEEEERQRGNFPDRFSGHQFPNYSSELNVNALLLGDSALYLCANSLGQGKETQYFGPGTRLLVL.

V usage is TRBV2 and J usage is TRBJ1-2, with a possible D match to TRBD1 (5 bases). In germline, CDR1 is SNHLY, CDR2 FYNNEI. This CDR3 is 15 amino acids long. Trimming took off 2 bases at V and 7 bases at J, with 17 bases between the two ends. CDR3 nucleotides: TGTGCCAGCAGTGAAAGGGGACTAGCGGGAGTTGGCTACACCTTC. Amino acid sequence: CASSERGLAGVGYTF.

Comments on this clonotype: Given a much more abundant clone one base away, this may be a read error. The chain combines TRBV4-1 with TRBJ2-2, with 7 bases fitting TRBD2. There are 15 residues in the CDR3. CDR1 is MGHRA and CDR2 is YSYEKL in the germline V gene. The V and J ends lost 2 bases and 3 bases, in that order; junction bases with no gene match: 3. The CDR3 coding sequence is TGCGCCAGCAGCCAAAGACTAGCAGACACCGGGGAGCTGTTTTTT. It encodes CASSQRLADTGELFF.

This clonotype has at least ten counts. J is TRBJ1-5 and V is TRBV6-4; 10 nucleotides align to TRBD1. This CDR3 is built from 13 residues. Trimming cost V 9 bases and J 5 bases; bases outside gene matches: 4. The germline V gene has CDR1 MRHNA and CDR2 SNTAGT. CDR3 in amino acids: CARGDRGYQPQHF. The CDR3 region has the DNA TGTGCCAGGGGGGACAGGGGCTATCAGCCCCAGCATTTT.

In this sample, this clonotype turned up once. The chain joins TRBV15 to TRBJ1-2; D uncertain. This CDR3 comprises 14 residues. Germline CDR1 and CDR2: LNHNV and YYDKDF (reference sequence). V gave up 7 bases and J gave up 5 bases, with 17 bases separating them. CDR3 bases: TGTGCCACCAAGTTCGGTGGGAGGGCGTATGGCTACACCTTC. Its translation is CATKFGGRAYGYTF.